Each of the 4 T cell receptor beta chains below was sequenced from the same sample in a study of T cells after yellow fever vaccination. TCRdb reprocessed the 5' RACE reads via MiXCR and lists one record per CDR3 protein. Among 600,000 to 750,000 distinct CDR3 sequences, roughly an eighth were seen once, and the ten largest hold just under 15%. Source: PBMCs, taken on the day of the yellow fever booster vaccination. These receptors all come from a man aged 25 to 45 who received the YFV17D yellow fever vaccine.

The CDR3 bases are TGTGCCAGCACCGAGAGGGGATCCCCAGATACGCAGTATTTT. Encoded protein: CASTERGSPDTQYF. This chain connects TRBV7-9 to TRBJ2-3; the D gene could be TRBD1 or TRBD2 (5 bases each). The CDR3 totals 14 residues. In germline, CDR1 is SEHNR, CDR2 FQNEAQ (reference sequence). Trimming took off 7 bases at V and 4 bases at J, with 15 bases between the two ends.

V gene TRBV5-1 combines with J gene TRBJ2-3, with 10 bases matching TRBD2. Germline V CDR1 and CDR2: SGHRS, YFSETQ. Unmatched junction bases numbered 7, after V lost 4 bases and J lost 2 bases. This CDR3 has 16 residues. The CDR3 spells CASSPPGLASTDTQYF. The CDR3, as DNA: TGCGCCAGCAGCCCGCCGGGACTAGCGTCCACAGATACGCAGTATTTT.

This clonotype was recorded many times. V usage is TRBV5-1 and J usage is TRBJ2-3; 9 nucleotides line up with TRBD1. This CDR3 has 15 amino acids. V lost 1 base to trimming and J lost 9 bases; unmatched junction nucleotides: 9. Germline CDR1 is SGHRS and CDR2 is YFSETQ. CDR3 sequence (DNA): TGCGCCAGCAGCTTGATAAAGGACAGGGGATCGACGCAGTATTTT. This sequence encodes CASSLIKDRGSTQYF.

In this sample, this clonotype turned up a few times. The chain is built from TRBV5-5 and TRBJ1-1; D remains unclear. Trimming shortened V by 0 bases and J by 0 bases, and 12 bases separated the two germline ends. CDR1 SGHKS and CDR2 YYEKEE come from the germline V gene (reference sequence). The CDR3 contains 16 residues. DNA of the CDR3: TGTGCCAGCAGCTTGGGCCAGACCCTCATGAACACTGAAGCTTTCTTT. This translates into CASSLGQTLMNTEAFF.